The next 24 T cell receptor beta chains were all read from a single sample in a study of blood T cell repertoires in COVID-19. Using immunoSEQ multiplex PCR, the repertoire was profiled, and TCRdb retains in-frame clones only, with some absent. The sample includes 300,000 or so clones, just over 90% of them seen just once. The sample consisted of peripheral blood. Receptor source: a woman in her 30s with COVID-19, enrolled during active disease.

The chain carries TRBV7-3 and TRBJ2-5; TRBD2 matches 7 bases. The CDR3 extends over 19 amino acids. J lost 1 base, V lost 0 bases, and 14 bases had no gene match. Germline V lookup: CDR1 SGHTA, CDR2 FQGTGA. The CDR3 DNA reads TGTGCCAGCAGCTTAACGTCTCGCCCCTTAGCGGGTCTCCAAGAGACCCAGTACTTC. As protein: CASSLTSRPLAGLQETQYF.

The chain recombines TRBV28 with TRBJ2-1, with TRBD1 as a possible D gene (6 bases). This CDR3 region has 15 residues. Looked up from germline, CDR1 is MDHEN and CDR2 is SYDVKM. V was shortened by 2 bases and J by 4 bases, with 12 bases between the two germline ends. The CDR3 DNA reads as TGTGCCAGCAGTTTAAAAGGGGGTATTTACAATGAGCAGTTCTTC. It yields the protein CASSLKGGIYNEQFF.

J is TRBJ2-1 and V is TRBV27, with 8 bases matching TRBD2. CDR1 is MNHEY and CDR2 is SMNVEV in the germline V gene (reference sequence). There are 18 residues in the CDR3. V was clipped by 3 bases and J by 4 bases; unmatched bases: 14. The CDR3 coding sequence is TGTGCCAGCAGTTTGGGGTTCAAAGCGGGAGTAGCGTACAATGAGCAGTTCTTC. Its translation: CASSLGFKAGVAYNEQFF.

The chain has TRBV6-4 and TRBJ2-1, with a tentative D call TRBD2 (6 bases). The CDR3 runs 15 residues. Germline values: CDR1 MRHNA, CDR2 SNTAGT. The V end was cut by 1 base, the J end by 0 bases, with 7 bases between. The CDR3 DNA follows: TGTGCCAGCAGTGACTTAGCGGCCTCCTACAATGAGCAGTTCTTC. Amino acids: CASSDLAASYNEQFF.

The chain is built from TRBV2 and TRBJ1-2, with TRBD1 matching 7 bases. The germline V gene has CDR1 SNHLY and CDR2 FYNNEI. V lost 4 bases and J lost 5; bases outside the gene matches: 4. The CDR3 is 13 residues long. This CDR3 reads CASSGQGLYGYTF. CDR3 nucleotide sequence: TGTGCCAGCAGTGGACAGGGCTTGTATGGCTACACCTTC.

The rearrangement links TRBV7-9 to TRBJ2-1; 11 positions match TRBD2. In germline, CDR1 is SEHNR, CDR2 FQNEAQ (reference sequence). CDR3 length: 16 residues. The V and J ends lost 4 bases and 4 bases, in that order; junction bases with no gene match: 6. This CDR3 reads CASSSGTSGPYNEQFF. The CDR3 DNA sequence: TGTGCCAGCAGCTCTGGGACTAGCGGCCCGTACAATGAGCAGTTCTTC.

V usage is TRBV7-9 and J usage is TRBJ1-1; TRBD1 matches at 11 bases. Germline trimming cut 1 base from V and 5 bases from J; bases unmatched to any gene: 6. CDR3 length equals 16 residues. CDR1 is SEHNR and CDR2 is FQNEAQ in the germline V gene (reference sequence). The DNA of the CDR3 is TGTGCCAGCAGCTTAGGGGACAGGGGGGGAAGGACTGAAGCTTTCTTT. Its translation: CASSLGDRGGRTEAFF.

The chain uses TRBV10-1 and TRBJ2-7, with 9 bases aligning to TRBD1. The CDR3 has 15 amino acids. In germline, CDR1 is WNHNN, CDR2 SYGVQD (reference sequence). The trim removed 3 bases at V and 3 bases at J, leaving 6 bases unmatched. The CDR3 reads CASSDGQGSLYEQYF. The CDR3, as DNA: TGCGCCAGCAGTGATGGACAGGGGAGTCTCTACGAGCAGTACTTC.

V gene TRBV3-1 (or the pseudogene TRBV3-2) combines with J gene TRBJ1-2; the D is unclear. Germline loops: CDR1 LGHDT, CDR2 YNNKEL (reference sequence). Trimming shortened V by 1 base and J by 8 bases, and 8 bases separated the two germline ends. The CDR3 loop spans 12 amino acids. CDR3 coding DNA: TGTGCCAGCAGCCAAGGATTTGGCGGCTACACCTTC. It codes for CASSQGFGGYTF.

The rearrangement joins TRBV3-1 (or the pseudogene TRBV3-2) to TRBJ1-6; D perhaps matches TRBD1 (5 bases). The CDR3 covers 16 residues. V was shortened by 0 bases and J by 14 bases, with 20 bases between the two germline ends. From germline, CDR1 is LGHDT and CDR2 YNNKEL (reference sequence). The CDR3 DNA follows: TGTGCCAGCAGCCAAGAAAGGGTCGCCACGGTAGGGGCCCTCCACTTT. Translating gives CASSQERVATVGALHF.

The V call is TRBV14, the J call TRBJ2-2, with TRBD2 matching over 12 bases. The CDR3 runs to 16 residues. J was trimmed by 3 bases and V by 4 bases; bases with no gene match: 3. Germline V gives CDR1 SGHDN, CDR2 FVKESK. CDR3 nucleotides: TGTGCCAGCAGCCGGCGGACTAGCGGGGACACCGGGGAGCTGTTTTTT. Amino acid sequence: CASSRRTSGDTGELFF.

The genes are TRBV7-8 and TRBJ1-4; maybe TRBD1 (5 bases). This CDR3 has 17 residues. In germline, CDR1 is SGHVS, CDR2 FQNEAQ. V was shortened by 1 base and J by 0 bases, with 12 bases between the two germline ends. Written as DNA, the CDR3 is TGTGCCAGCAGCTTAGTTGGCAGGGCGGCAACTAATGAAAAACTGTTTTTT. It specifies CASSLVGRAATNEKLFF.

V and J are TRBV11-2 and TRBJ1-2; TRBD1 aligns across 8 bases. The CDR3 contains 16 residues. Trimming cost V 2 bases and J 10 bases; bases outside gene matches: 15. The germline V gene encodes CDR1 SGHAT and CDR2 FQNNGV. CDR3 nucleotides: TGTGCCAGCAGCTTATGGGGGATTGGGACAGGAGGACCCTACACCTTC. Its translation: CASSLWGIGTGGPYTF.

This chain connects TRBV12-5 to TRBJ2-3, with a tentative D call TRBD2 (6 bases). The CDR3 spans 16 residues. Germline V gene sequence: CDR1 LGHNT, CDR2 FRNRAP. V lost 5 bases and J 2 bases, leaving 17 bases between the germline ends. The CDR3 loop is CASGAPRGLPTDTQYF. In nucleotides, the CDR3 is TGTGCTAGTGGTGCCCCGCGGGGACTTCCCACAGATACGCAGTATTTT. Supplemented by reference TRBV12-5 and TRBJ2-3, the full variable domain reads DARVTQTPRHKVTEMGQEVTMRCQPILGHNTVFWYRQTMMQGLELLAYFRNRAPLDDSGMPKDRFSAEMPDATLATLKIQPSEPRDSAVYFCASGAPRGLPTDTQYFGPGTRLTVL.

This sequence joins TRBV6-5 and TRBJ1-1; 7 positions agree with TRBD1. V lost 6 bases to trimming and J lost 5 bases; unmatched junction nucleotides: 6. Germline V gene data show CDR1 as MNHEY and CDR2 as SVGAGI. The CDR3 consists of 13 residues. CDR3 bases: TGTGCCAGCAGGACAGGGATTTATACTGAAGCTTTCTTT. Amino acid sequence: CASRTGIYTEAFF.

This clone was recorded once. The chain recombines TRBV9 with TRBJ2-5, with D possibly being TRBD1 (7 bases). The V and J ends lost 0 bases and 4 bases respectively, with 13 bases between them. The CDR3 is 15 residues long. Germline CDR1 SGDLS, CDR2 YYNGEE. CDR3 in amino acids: CASSVVGQEGETQYF. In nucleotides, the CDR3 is TGTGCCAGCAGCGTAGTAGGACAGGAGGGAGAGACCCAGTACTTC.

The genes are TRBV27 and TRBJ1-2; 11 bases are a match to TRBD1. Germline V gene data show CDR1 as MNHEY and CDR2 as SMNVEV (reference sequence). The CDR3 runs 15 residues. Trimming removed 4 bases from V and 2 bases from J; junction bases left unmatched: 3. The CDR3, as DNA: TGTGCCAGCAGTTACGGGACAGGGGGGAACTATGGCTACACCTTC. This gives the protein CASSYGTGGNYGYTF.

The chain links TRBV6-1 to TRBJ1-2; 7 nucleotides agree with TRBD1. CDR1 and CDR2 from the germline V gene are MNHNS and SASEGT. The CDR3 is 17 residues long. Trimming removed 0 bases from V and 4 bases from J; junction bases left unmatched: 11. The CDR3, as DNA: TGTGCCAGCAGTGAAGCGGGAGGCGGGACAGTTGCCTATGGCTACACCTTC. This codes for CASSEAGGGTVAYGYTF.

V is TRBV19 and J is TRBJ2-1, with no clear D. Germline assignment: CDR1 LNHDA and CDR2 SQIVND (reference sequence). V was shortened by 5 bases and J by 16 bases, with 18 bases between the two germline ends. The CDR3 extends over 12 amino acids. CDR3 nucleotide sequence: TGTGCCAGTAGTCCCTCGAGCCGTGTTGTTTTCTTC. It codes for CASSPSSRVVFF.

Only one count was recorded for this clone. In DNA form, the CDR3 reads TGTGCCAGCAGTCCCGCGACAGGGAGCTACGAGCAGTACTTC. Its protein is CASSPATGSYEQYF. This chain connects TRBV2 to TRBJ2-7, with 7 bases identical to TRBD1. V lost 5 bases to trimming and J lost 3 bases; unmatched junction nucleotides: 7. The germline CDR1 and CDR2 sequences are SNHLY and FYNNEI. The CDR3 consists of 14 residues.

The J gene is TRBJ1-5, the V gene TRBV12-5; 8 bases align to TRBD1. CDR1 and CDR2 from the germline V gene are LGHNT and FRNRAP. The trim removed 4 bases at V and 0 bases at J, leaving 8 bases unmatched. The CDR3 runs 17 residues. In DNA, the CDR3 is TGTGCTAGTGGTTGGACACAGGGGGAAAATAGCAATCAGCCCCAGCATTTT. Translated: CASGWTQGENSNQPQHF.

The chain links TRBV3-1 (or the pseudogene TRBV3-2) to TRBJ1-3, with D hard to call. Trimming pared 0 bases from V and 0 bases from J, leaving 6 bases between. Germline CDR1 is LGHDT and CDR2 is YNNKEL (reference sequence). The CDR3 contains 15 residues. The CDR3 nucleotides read TGTGCCAGCAGCCAAGACCTAAACTCTGGAAACACCATATATTTT. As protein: CASSQDLNSGNTIYF.

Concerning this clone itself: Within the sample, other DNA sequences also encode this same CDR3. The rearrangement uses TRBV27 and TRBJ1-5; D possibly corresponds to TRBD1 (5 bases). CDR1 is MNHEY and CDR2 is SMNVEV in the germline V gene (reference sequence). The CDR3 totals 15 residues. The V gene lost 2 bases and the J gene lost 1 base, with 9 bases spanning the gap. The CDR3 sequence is CASSLVGGSNQPQHF. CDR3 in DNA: TGTGCCAGCAGTTTAGTTGGGGGGAGCAATCAGCCCCAGCATTTT.

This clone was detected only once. CDR3 DNA sequence: TGTGCCAGCAGCTTTCGGACAGGGGCTTTTTCACCCCTCCACTTT. It translates to CASSFRTGAFSPLHF. The chain links TRBV7-8 to TRBJ1-6, with 9 bases identical to TRBD1. V shed 3 bases and J 9 bases; nucleotides not matched to a gene: 6. Germline V gene sequence: CDR1 SGHVS, CDR2 FQNEAQ. CDR3 length equals 15 residues. The full variable domain, completed using reference TRBV7-8 and TRBJ1-6, is GAGVSQSPRYKVAKRGQDVALRCDPISGHVSLFWYQQALGQGPEFLTYFQNEAQLDKSGLPSDRFFAERPEGSVSTLKIQRTQQEDSAVYLCASSFRTGAFSPLHFGNGTRLTVT.